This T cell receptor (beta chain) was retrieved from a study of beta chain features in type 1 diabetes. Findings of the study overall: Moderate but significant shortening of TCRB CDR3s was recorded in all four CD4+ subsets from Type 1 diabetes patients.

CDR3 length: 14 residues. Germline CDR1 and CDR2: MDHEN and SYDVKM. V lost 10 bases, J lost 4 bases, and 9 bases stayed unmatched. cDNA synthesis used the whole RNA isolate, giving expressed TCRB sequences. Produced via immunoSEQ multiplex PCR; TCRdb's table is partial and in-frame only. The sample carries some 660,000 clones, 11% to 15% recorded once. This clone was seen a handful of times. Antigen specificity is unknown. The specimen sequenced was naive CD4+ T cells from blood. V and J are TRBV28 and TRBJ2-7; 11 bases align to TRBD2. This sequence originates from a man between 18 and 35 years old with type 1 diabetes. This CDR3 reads CATQTSGKIYEQYF. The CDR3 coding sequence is TGTGCCACCCAGACTAGCGGGAAAATTTACGAGCAGTACTTC.